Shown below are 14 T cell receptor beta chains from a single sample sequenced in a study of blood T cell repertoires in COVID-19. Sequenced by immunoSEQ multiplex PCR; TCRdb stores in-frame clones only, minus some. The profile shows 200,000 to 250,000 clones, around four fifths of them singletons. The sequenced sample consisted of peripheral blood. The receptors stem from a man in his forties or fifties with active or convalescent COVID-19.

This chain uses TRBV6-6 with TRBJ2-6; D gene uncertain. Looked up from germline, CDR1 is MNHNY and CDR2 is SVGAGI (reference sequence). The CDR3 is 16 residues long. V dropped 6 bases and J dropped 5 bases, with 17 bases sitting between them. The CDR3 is CASRQSSGFRANVLTF. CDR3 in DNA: TGTGCCAGCAGACAATCTTCGGGTTTCCGGGCCAACGTCCTGACTTTC.

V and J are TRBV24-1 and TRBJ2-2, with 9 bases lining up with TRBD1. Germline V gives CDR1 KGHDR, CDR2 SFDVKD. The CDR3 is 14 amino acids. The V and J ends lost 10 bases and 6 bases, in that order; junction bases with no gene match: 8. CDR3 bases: TGTGCCACGGGACAGGGTCAGAGGGCCGGGGAGCTGTTTTTT. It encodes CATGQGQRAGELFF.

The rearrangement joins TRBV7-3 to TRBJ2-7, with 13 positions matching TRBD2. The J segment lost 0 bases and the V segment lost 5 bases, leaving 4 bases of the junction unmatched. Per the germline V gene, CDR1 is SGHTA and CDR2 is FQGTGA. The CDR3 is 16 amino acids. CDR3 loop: CASSPGTSGNSYEQYF. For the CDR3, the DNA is TGTGCCAGCAGCCCTGGGACTAGCGGGAACTCCTACGAGCAGTACTTC.

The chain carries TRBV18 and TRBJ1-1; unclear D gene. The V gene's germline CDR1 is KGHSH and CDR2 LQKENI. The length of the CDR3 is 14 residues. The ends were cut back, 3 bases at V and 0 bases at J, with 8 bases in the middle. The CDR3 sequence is CASSPLTLNTEAFF. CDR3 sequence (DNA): TGTGCCAGCTCACCCTTAACACTGAACACTGAAGCTTTCTTT.

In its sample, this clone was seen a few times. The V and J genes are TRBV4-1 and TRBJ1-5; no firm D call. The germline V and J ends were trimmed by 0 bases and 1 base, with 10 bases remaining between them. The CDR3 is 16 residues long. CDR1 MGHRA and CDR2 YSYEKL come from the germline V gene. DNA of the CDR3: TGCGCCAGCAGCCAAGAGGGCCCCAGGAGCAATCAGCCCCAGCATTTT. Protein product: CASSQEGPRSNQPQHF.

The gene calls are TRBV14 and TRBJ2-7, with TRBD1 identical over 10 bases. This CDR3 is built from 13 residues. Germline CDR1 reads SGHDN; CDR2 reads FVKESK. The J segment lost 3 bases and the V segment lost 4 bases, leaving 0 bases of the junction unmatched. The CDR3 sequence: CASSRTGGYEQYF. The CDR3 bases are TGTGCCAGCAGCCGGACAGGGGGCTACGAGCAGTACTTC.

CDR3 sequence: CASSFGLPEQYF. DNA for the CDR3: TGTGCCAGCAGCTTCGGACTCCCCGAGCAGTACTTC. This chain connects TRBV7-2 to TRBJ2-7; the D gene is possibly TRBD2 (5 bases). This CDR3 has 12 amino acids. Germline CDR1 SGHTA, CDR2 FQGNSA. The germline V and J ends were trimmed by 3 bases and 6 bases, with 9 bases remaining between them.

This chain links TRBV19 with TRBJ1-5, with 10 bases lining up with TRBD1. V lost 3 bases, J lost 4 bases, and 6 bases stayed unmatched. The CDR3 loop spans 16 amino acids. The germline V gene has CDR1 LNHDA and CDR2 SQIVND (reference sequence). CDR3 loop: CASSMPGQGRNQPQHF. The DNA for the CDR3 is TGTGCCAGTAGTATGCCGGGACAGGGGCGGAATCAGCCCCAGCATTTT.

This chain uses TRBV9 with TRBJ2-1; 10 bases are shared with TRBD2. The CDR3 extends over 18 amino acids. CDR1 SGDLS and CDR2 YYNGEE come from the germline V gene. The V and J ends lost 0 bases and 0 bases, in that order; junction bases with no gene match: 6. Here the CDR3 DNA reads TGTGCCAGCAGCGTAGGGCTAGCGGGGGCCAGCTCCTACAATGAGCAGTTCTTC. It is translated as CASSVGLAGASSYNEQFF.

Here the CDR3 DNA reads TGTGCCAGCAGCTTTAGCGGGGGGAGCACCGGGGAGCTGTTTTTT. It translates to CASSFSGGSTGELFF. The chain recombines TRBV7-2 with TRBJ2-2; 10 bases line up with TRBD2. The CDR3 covers 15 residues. Trimming took 3 bases from V and 4 from J; bases not matched to a gene: 2. CDR1 and CDR2 from the germline V gene are SGHTA and FQGNSA.

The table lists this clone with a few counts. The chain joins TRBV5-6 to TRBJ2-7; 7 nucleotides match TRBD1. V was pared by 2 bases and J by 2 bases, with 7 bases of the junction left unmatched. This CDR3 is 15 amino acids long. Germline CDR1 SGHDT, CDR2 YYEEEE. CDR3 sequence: CASSFPFGTAYEQYF. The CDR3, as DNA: TGTGCCAGCAGCTTTCCGTTTGGGACAGCCTACGAGCAGTACTTC. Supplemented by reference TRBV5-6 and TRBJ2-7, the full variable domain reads DAGVTQSPTHLIKTRGQQVTLRCSPKSGHDTVSWYQQALGQGPQFIFQYYEEEERQRGNFPDRFSGHQFPNYSSELNVNALLLGDSALYLCASSFPFGTAYEQYFGPGTRLTVT.

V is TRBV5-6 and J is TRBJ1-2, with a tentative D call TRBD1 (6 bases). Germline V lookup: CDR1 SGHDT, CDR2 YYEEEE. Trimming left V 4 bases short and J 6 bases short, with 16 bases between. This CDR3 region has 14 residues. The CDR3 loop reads CASSGRTVLNGYTF. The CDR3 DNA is TGTGCCAGCAGCGGACGGACAGTATTAAATGGCTACACCTTC.

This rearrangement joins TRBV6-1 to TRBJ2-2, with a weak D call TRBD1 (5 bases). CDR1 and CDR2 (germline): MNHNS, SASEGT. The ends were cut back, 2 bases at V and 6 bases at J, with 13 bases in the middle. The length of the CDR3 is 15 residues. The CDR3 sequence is CASSERARAAGELFF. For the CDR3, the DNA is TGTGCCAGCAGTGAAAGGGCCAGGGCGGCCGGGGAGCTGTTTTTT.

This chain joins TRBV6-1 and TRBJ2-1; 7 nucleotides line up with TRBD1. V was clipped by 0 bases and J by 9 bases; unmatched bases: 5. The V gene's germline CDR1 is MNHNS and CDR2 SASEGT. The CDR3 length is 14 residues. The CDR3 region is CASSEAPRGSEQFF. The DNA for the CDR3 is TGTGCCAGCAGTGAAGCCCCCAGGGGGAGTGAGCAGTTCTTC.